This T cell receptor beta chain came from a study of T cell clones after liver transplantation. The method was immunoSEQ multiplex PCR; TCRdb's version includes in-frame clones alone and lacks a portion of them. The sample contains about 58,000 clones, around 70% of which appear only once. Sequencing was performed on CD4+ T cells from blood, taken at the approximately 15-month timepoint. This clonotype originated in a human patient who received a liver transplant. Some T cells may have originated in the graft donor.

The CDR3 DNA is TGTGCCAGCAGCAGAGGGACAGACGCTGAAGCTTTCTTT. Translated, it gives CASSRGTDAEAFF. This chain links TRBV6-6 with TRBJ1-1; 7 bases align to TRBD1. The J segment lost 6 bases and the V segment lost 6 bases, leaving 7 bases of the junction unmatched. This CDR3 has 13 residues. Germline V CDR1 and CDR2: MNHNY, SVGAGI (reference sequence).